This TCR beta chain stems from a study of OX40 agonist ivuxolimab in advanced cancers. Notes on the study in general: CD8+ T cells averaged more expanded clones than CD4+. Individuals who were partial responders at 0.1-3.0 mg/kg had clonal expansion that ranked among the lowest.

Using immunoSEQ multiplex PCR, the repertoire was profiled, and TCRdb retains in-frame clones only, with some absent. The sample lists over 40,000 clones, around 88% seen once, with 20% to 30% in the top ten. To note about this clone: Its antigen is as yet unknown.

This TCR derives from an adult with an advanced solid tumor such as melanoma, head and neck, liver or kidney cancer. The source material was CD4+ or CD8+ T cells sorted from blood, sampled in a trial of the OX40 agonist ivuxolimab.

The CDR3 reads CASSYPGQGPGKPQHF. CDR3 nucleotides: TGTGCCAGCAGTTACCCCGGACAGGGGCCGGGTAAGCCCCAGCATTTT. The chain uses TRBV6-6 and TRBJ1-5; 9 nucleotides agree with TRBD1. Trimming cost V 2 bases and J 8 bases; bases outside gene matches: 10. Germline-derived CDR1 and CDR2 are MNHNY and SVGAGI (reference sequence). This CDR3 is built from 16 residues.